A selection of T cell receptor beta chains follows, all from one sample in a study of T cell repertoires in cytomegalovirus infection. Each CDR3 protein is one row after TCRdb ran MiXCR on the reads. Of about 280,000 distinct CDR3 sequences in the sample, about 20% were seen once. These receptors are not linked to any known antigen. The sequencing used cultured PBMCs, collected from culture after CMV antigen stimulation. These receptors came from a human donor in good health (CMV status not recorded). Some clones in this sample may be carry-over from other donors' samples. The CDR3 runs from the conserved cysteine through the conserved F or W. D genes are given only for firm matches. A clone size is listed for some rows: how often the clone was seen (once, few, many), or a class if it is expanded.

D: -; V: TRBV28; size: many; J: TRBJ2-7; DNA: TGTGCCAGCAGTACGGACATCCCCTACGAGCAGTACTTC; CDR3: CASSTDIPYEQYF
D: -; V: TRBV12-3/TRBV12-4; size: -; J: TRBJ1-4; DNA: TGTGCCAGCAGTGGGGGGCGCGGTGAAAAACTGTTTTTT; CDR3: CASSGGRGEKLFF
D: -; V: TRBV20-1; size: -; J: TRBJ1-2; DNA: TGCAGTGCTAGAGATCCCCAACAAGGGAGGGGTGGCTACACCTTC; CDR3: CSARDPQQGRGGYTF
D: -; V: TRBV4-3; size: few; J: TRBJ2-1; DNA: TGCGCCAGCAGCCAAGACCCAGCCCGCTACAATGAGCAGTTCTTC; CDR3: CASSQDPARYNEQFF
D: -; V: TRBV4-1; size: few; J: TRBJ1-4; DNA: TGCGCCAGCATCGAACAGATAGGGGTACCTAATGAAAAACTGTTTTTT; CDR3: CASIEQIGVPNEKLFF
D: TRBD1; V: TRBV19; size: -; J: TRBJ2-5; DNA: TGTGCCAGTAGTCCTCAGGGGGTCCCGGCGGAGACCCAGTACTTC; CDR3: CASSPQGVPAETQYF
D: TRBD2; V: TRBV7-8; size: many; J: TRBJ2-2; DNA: TGTGCCAGCAGCTTAGGAAGGTTCGGGACTAGCGGACCTTATGGGGAGCTGTTTTTT; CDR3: CASSLGRFGTSGPYGELFF
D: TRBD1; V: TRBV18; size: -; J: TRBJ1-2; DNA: TGTGCCAGCTCACCACGAGCTACCGGGACAGGGGGCACAATAACTTCTGGCTACACCTTC; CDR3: CASSPRATGTGGTITSGYTF
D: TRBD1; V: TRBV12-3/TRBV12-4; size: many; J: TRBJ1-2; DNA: TGTGCCAGCAGCCTGGACAGGGGGCGTCTGAACTATGGCTACACCTTC; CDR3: CASSLDRGRLNYGYTF
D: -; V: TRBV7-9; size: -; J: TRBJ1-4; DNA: TGTGCCAGCAGCCCTACTGGGCAGGGAAGTGAAAAACTGTTTTTT; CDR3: CASSPTGQGSEKLFF
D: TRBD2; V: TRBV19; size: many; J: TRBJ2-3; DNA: TGTGCCAGTAGTATAAGTAATAGCGGGGGCACAGATACGCAGTATTTT; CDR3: CASSISNSGGTDTQYF
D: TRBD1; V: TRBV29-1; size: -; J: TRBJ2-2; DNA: TGCAGCGTTGAAGATCGGGACAGGAACACCGGGGAGCTGTTTTTT; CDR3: CSVEDRDRNTGELFF
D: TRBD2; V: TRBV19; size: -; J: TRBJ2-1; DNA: TGTGCCAGTAGTAAGCTTGGAGGGACTAGCGGCTACAATGAGCAGTTCTTC; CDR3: CASSKLGGTSGYNEQFF
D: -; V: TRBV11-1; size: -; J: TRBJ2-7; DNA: TGTGCCAGCAGCCGAACCCTGACAGATTACGAGCAGTACTTC; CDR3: CASSRTLTDYEQYF
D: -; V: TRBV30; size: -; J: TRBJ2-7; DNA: TGTGCCTGGACTAGCGCCTACGAGCAGTACTTC; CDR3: CAWTSAYEQYF
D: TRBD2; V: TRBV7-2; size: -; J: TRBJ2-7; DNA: TGTGCCAGCAGCGGTTGGCGCGGGAGCTCCTACGAGCAGTACTTC; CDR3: CASSGWRGSSYEQYF
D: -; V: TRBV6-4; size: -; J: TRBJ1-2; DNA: TGTGCCAGCAGTCTCGAGGTCGGGGGAAACTATGGCTACACCTTC; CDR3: CASSLEVGGNYGYTF
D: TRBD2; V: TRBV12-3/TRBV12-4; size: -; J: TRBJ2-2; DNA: TGTGCCAGCAGAGAGAGCGGGAAAAACACCGGGGAGCTGTTTTTT; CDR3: CASRESGKNTGELFF
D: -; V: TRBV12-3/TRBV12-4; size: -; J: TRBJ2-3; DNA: TGTGCCAGCAGTCCTCTGGTTACAGATACGCAGTATTTT; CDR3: CASSPLVTDTQYF
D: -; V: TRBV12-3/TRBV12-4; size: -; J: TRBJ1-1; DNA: TGTGCCAGCAGTTTTCTAGGGGGCACTGAAGCTTTCTTT; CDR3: CASSFLGGTEAFF
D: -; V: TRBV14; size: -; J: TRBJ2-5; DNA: TGTGCCAGCAGCCGTCGGGATTTCCAAGAGACCCAGTACTTC; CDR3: CASSRRDFQETQYF
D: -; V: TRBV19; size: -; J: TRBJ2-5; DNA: TGTGCCAGTAGTATGGGCCAGACCCAGTACTTC; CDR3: CASSMGQTQYF
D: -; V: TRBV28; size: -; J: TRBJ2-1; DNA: TGTGCCAGCAGTTCTTATGATGGGGAAGCCCCCTACAATGAGCAGTTCTTC; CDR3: CASSSYDGEAPYNEQFF
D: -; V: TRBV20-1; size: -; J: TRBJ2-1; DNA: TGCAGTGCTAGAGATTACGGGCATGAGCAGTTCTTC; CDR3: CSARDYGHEQFF
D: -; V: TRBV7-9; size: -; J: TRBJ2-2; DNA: TGTGCTCCAGCTTGGGGCGCTGACACCGGGGAGCTGTTTTTT; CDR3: CAPAWGADTGELFF
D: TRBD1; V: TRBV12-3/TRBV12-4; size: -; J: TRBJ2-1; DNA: TGTGCCAGCAGCCGTGGACAGGGGACCTACAATGAGCAGTTCTTC; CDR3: CASSRGQGTYNEQFF
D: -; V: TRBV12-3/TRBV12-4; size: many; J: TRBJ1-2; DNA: TGTGCCAGCAGTTTAAAGAGGATTAACTATGGCTACACCTTC; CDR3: CASSLKRINYGYTF
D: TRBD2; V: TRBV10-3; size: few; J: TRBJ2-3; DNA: TGTGCCATCAGTCAGCGGGAGTTAACAGATACGCAGTATTTT; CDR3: CAISQRELTDTQYF
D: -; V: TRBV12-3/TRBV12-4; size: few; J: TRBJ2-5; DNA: TGTGCCAGCAGCGGTGGAAGCGAGACCCAGTACTTC; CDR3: CASSGGSETQYF
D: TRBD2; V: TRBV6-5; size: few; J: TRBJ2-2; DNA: TGTGCCAGCAGTGCGGGACTAGGGAACACCGGGGAGCTGTTTTTT; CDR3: CASSAGLGNTGELFF
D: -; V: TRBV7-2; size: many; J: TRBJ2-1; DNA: TGTGCCAGCAGCTTAGAGTGGGGGGTTGTAAATGAGCAGTTCTTC; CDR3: CASSLEWGVVNEQFF
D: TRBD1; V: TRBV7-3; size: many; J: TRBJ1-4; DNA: TGTGCCAGCAGCTTAAACCCCCCGGGACAGGGGGCGCCTAATGAAAAACTGTTTTTT; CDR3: CASSLNPPGQGAPNEKLFF
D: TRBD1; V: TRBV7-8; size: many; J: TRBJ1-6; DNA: TGTGCCAGCAGCTTGGCAGGGGGGTATTCACCCCTCCACTTT; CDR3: CASSLAGGYSPLHF
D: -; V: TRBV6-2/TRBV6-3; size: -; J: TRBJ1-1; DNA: TGTGCCAGCGATTCGGAGGTGAACACTGAAGCTTTCTTT; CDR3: CASDSEVNTEAFF
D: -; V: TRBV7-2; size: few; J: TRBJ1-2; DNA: TGTGCCAGCAGCTTGGAGCCTGGCTATGGCTACACCTTC; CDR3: CASSLEPGYGYTF
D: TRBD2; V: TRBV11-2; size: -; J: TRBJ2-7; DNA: TGTGCCAGCAGCTGGCGGGAGGACTACGAGCAGTACTTC; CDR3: CASSWREDYEQYF
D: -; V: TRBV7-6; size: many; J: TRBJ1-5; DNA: TGTGCCAGCAGCTCGTATAGCAATCAGCCCCAGCATTTT; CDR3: CASSSYSNQPQHF